This T cell receptor beta chain comes out of a study of blood T cell repertoires in COVID-19. Study in general: In each case, the material was cDNA or gDNA derived from T cells, B-cell-depleted T cells, or PBMCs.

Losses at the gene ends were 3 bases for V and 6 bases for J; bases not matched to a gene: 2. The V gene's germline CDR1 is SGHNT and CDR2 YYREEE (reference sequence). There are 13 residues in the CDR3. Only in-frame clones appear in the TCRdb table, and some are missing; sequencing was by immunoSEQ multiplex PCR. The data contain more than 150,000 clones, less than 90% of them seen just once; the ten biggest clones take up around 6.1%. This chain connects TRBV5-4 to TRBJ1-5; 8 positions agree with TRBD1. The origin of this receptor is a woman aged 40-49 years with acute or convalescent COVID-19. What was sequenced was peripheral blood. CDR3 amino acids: CASSYDRGQPQHF. CDR3 coding DNA: TGTGCCAGCAGCTACGACAGGGGTCAGCCCCAGCATTTT.